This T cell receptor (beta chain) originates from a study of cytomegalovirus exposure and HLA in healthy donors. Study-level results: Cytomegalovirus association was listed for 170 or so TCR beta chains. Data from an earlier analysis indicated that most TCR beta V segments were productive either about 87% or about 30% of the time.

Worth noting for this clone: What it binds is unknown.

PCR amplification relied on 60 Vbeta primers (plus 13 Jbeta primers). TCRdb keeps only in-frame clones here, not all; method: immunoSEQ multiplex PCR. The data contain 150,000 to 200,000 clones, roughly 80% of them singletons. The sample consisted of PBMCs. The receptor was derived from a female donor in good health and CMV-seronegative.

CDR3 sequence: CASSQDLVAGGLPIYNEQFF. CDR3 bases: TGTGCCAGCAGCCAAGATCTAGTAGCGGGGGGGCTCCCCATTTACAATGAGCAGTTCTTC. The V call is TRBV4-2, the J call TRBJ2-1; 11 bases line up with TRBD2. Trimming at V came to 0 bases and at J to 4 bases, leaving 14 bases not matched to a gene. Germline V gene data show CDR1 as LGHNA and CDR2 as YNFKEQ. The CDR3 totals 20 residues.